This TCR beta chain originates from a study of CD8 T cells in ankylosing spondylitis. Study-wide points: Disease-linked clones were CD8+ and relatively rare in peripheral blood. Earlier literature documents some of the motif variants in reactive arthritis synovial fluid and blood.

This clonotype was seen more than once but under ten times. Its target is not known. V dropped 6 bases and J dropped 15; count of bases not matched to a gene: 11. Per germline, CDR1 SQVTM and CDR2 ANQGSEA. This CDR3 contains 11 residues. Researchers built TCR beta libraries using quantitative 5'-RACE with molecular barcodes. TCRdb itself ran the 5' RACE reads through MiXCR, one entry per CDR3 protein. The table has roughly 240,000 distinct CDR3 sequences, over 7% seen once. The source is a female donor with ankylosing spondylitis or in good health (not recorded which). Sequenced input: blood, either unsorted or a sorted T cell fraction (not recorded which). This sequence joins TRBV29-1 and TRBJ2-1, with 7 bases lining up with TRBD1. This CDR3 reads CSVEPGQSLFF. CDR3 in DNA: TGCAGCGTGGAACCGGGACAGTCCCTGTTCTTC.